Shown below are 4 T cell receptor beta chains from a single sample sequenced in a study of cytomegalovirus exposure and HLA in healthy donors. Amplification used 60 Vbeta primers and 13 Jbeta primers. TCRdb's copy holds only in-frame clones and misses some; the assay was immunoSEQ multiplex PCR. The sample has 150,000 to 180,000 clones, roughly 74% seen once. Input material: PBMCs. Every receptor here comes from a man aged 18 to 30 in good health and CMV-seronegative.

This chain joins TRBV19 and TRBJ2-2; 7 bases fit TRBD1. V dropped 7 bases and J dropped 4; count of bases not matched to a gene: 6. Germline V lookup: CDR1 LNHDA, CDR2 SQIVND (reference sequence). CDR3 length equals 14 residues. CDR3 loop: CASIGPGGTGELFF. The CDR3, as DNA: TGTGCCAGTATCGGTCCAGGGGGCACCGGGGAGCTGTTTTTT.

The V and J genes are TRBV7-3 and TRBJ1-2; D is ambiguous. There are 14 residues in the CDR3. The germline V gene has CDR1 SGHTA and CDR2 FQGTGA. Trimming pared 2 bases from V and 7 bases from J, leaving 14 bases between. The CDR3: CASSLGTLGGGYTF. The CDR3 DNA follows: TGTGCCAGCAGCTTAGGCACTCTCGGCGGTGGCTACACCTTC.

The V call is TRBV5-1, the J call TRBJ1-1, with 9 bases lining up with TRBD1. The CDR3 consists of 16 residues. The germline V gene has CDR1 SGHRS and CDR2 YFSETQ. J gave up 1 base and V 2 bases, and 6 bases lay outside the gene matches. The CDR3 DNA is TGCGCCAGCAGCTTCCGGGACAGGGTGGCGAACACTGAAGCTTTCTTT. It encodes CASSFRDRVANTEAFF.

The chain carries TRBV2 and TRBJ1-2, with 9 bases lining up with TRBD1. CDR3 length: 14 residues. Germline CDR1 is SNHLY and CDR2 is FYNNEI. J lost 7 bases, V lost 4 bases, and 7 bases had no gene match. As DNA, the CDR3 is TGTGCCAGCAGTGCGGGACAGGGTTATGGTGGCTACACCTTC. This codes for CASSAGQGYGGYTF.